This passage covers 17 T cell receptor beta chains from one sample sequenced in a study of neurological immune-mediated disorders. TCRdb re-derived calls from the 5' RACE reads in MiXCR, one entry per CDR3 protein. The sample lists 45,000 to 60,000 distinct CDR3 sequences; about 12% were seen once. Specified time point: longitudinal time-point 3. Sequencing was performed on PBMCs. The origin of the receptors is a male donor with HTLV-1-associated myelopathy (HAM/TSP).

This clonotype has only one observation. The J gene is TRBJ2-1, the V gene TRBV5-1; 13 nucleotides match TRBD2. The junction had 9 bases not matched to a gene; V was cut back by 4 bases and J by 2 bases. Germline CDR1 is SGHRS and CDR2 is YFSETQ. The CDR3 is 18 amino acids. CDR3: CASSAQLLAGGTYNEQFF. For the CDR3, the DNA is TGCGCCAGCAGCGCTCAATTACTAGCGGGGGGGACCTACAATGAGCAGTTCTTC. The variable domain in full, with the rest retrieved from reference TRBV5-1 and TRBJ2-1, is KAGVTQTPRYLIKTRGQQVTLSCSPISGHRSVSWYQQTPGQGLQFLFEYFSETQRNKGNFPGRFSGRQFSNSRSEMNVSTLELGDSALYLCASSAQLLAGGTYNEQFFGPGTRLTVL.

The table lists this clonotype with many counts. The V and J genes are TRBV6-6 and TRBJ2-3; the match to TRBD2 covers 8 bases. The V and J ends lost 0 bases and 6 bases, in that order; junction bases with no gene match: 14. There are 18 residues in the CDR3. CDR1 MNHNY and CDR2 SVGAGI come from the germline V gene (reference sequence). CDR3 nucleotide sequence: TGTGCCAGCAGTTACTCTGCCCGTAGCGGGGTGTCCCGTGATACGCAGTATTTT. This codes for CASSYSARSGVSRDTQYF.

This clonotype was recorded at least ten times. The V call is TRBV25-1, the J call TRBJ1-2, with a possible D match to TRBD1 (6 bases). V was shortened by 0 bases and J by 4 bases, with 12 bases between the two germline ends. The CDR3 spans 15 residues. Germline V gene lookup returns CDR1 MGHDK and CDR2 SYGVNS. CDR3 sequence: CASSEYGGASYGYTF. CDR3 sequence (DNA): TGTGCCAGCAGTGAATATGGGGGGGCTAGCTATGGCTACACCTTC.

This clonotype was found many times. The gene calls are TRBV5-1 and TRBJ1-1; 7 bases are a match to TRBD1. CDR3 length: 15 residues. CDR1 and CDR2 (germline): SGHRS, YFSETQ. V lost 2 bases to trimming and J lost 1 base; unmatched junction nucleotides: 5. DNA for the CDR3: TGCGCCAGCAGCTTATCAACAGGGGAGAACACTGAAGCTTTCTTT. The encoded protein is CASSLSTGENTEAFF.

This clonotype came up many times. The chain joins TRBV9 to TRBJ1-2; D is ambiguous. V was cut by 3 bases and J by 3 bases, with 9 bases left in between. CDR1 SGDLS and CDR2 YYNGEE come from the germline V gene. There are 13 residues in the CDR3. The CDR3 DNA sequence: TGTGCCAGCAGCGGAGACGGGGACTATGGCTACACCTTC. Translated, it gives CASSGDGDYGYTF.

This clonotype was detected many times. The rearrangement links TRBV3-1 to TRBJ1-3; 7 bases agree with TRBD1. Germline CDR1 and CDR2: LGHDT and YNNKEL (reference sequence). The CDR3 extends over 14 amino acids. V trimming: 3 bases; J trimming: 8 bases; junction bases outside the gene matches: 7. CDR3 DNA sequence: TGTGCCAGCAGCCACTCGGACAGGAAAGACACCATATATTTT. Translating it yields CASSHSDRKDTIYF.

The sample holds many counts of this clonotype. This sequence joins TRBV6-5 and TRBJ1-4; TRBD1 matches at 7 bases. V lost 5 bases to trimming and J lost 10 bases; unmatched junction nucleotides: 7. Germline assignment: CDR1 MNHEY and CDR2 SVGAGI. This CDR3 is 13 amino acids long. The DNA of the CDR3 is TGTGCCAGCAGTCCCGGACAGGCGGGAAAACTGTTTTTT. It is translated as CASSPGQAGKLFF.

The V gene is TRBV14, the J gene TRBJ2-3; D might be TRBD2 (7 bases). Germline values: CDR1 SGHDN, CDR2 FVKESK. V lost 4 bases and J lost 1, with 12 bases in between. This CDR3 comprises 15 residues. The CDR3 DNA sequence: TGTGCCAGCAGCCGGGGGGGCCTTGGCACAGATACGCAGTATTTT. Translating it yields CASSRGGLGTDTQYF.

This clonotype was recorded at least ten times. J is TRBJ1-5 and V is TRBV20-1; D is ambiguous. With 1 base removed from V and 5 bases from J, the gap between germline ends came to 9 bases. This CDR3 has 13 residues. The germline gives CDR1 DFQATT, CDR2 SNEGSKA (reference sequence). The CDR3 region has the DNA TGCAGTGCTAGAGGGGGTTGGGATCAGCCCCAGCATTTT. It codes for CSARGGWDQPQHF.

This clonotype came up many times. This chain links TRBV6-1 with TRBJ1-5; D perhaps matches TRBD1 (6 bases). With 8 bases removed from V and 7 bases from J, the gap between germline ends came to 15 bases. The CDR3 is made up of 13 amino acids. Germline CDR1 and CDR2: MNHNS and SASEGT. The CDR3 here is CASEGGGGQPQHF. In DNA form, the CDR3 reads TGTGCCAGCGAGGGGGGGGGCGGACAGCCCCAGCATTTT.

This clonotype was counted only a few times. The rearrangement uses TRBV5-5 and TRBJ1-5, with 7 bases identical to TRBD1. Germline lookup yields CDR1 SGHKS and CDR2 YYEKEE (reference sequence). The J segment lost 7 bases and the V segment lost 0 bases, leaving 4 bases of the junction unmatched. The CDR3 runs 14 residues. This chain's CDR3 is CASSLEGARQPQHF. The DNA of the CDR3 is TGTGCCAGCAGCTTGGAGGGGGCGCGGCAGCCCCAGCATTTT.

At least ten counts were recorded for this clonotype. The rearrangement joins TRBV7-9 to TRBJ2-1; D not resolved. Germline CDR1 SEHNR, CDR2 FQNEAQ (reference sequence). V dropped 5 bases and J dropped 0 bases, with 5 bases sitting between them. The CDR3 runs to 13 residues. CDR3 in amino acids: CASSPRSYNEQFF. The CDR3 DNA reads as TGTGCCAGCAGCCCGCGCTCCTACAATGAGCAGTTCTTC.

In its sample, this clonotype was seen many times. The chain is built from TRBV20-1 and TRBJ1-6; D is perhaps TRBD1 (6 bases). The length of the CDR3 is 14 residues. V lost 6 bases to trimming and J lost 7 bases, with 16 bases between them. CDR1 and CDR2 (germline): DFQATT, SNEGSKA (reference sequence). This CDR3 is CSAALTTGNSPLHF. DNA for the CDR3: TGCAGTGCCGCCCTGACGACAGGAAATTCACCCCTCCACTTT.

This clonotype has ten or more counts. The rearrangement joins TRBV6-4 to TRBJ2-1, with TRBD2 matching over 7 bases. CDR1 and CDR2 from the germline V gene are MRHNA and SNTAGT. This CDR3 has 15 amino acids. After removal of 3 bases from V and 5 bases from J, the junction contained 7 bases not matched to a gene. The CDR3 DNA reads TGTGCCAGCAGTGAGGGAGCGGGGACTAACAATGAGCAGTTCTTC. Protein product: CASSEGAGTNNEQFF.

This clonotype was seen repeatedly, ten times or more. This chain links TRBV5-4 with TRBJ1-6, with D perhaps TRBD1 (5 bases). CDR3 length equals 16 residues. Trimming pared 0 bases from V and 5 bases from J, leaving 12 bases between. Germline CDR1 and CDR2: SGHNT and YYREEE (reference sequence). The CDR3 DNA reads as TGTGCCAGCAGCTTGGCCCAACAGGTGAATAATTCACCCCTCCACTTT. Translated, it gives CASSLAQQVNNSPLHF.

This chain links TRBV5-4 with TRBJ2-2; D not certain. Germline V gene sequence: CDR1 SGHNT, CDR2 YYREEE (reference sequence). V shed 0 bases and J shed 0 bases, with 6 bases lying between them. This CDR3 comprises 15 residues. CDR3 DNA: TGTGCCAGCAGCTTGGCTGGGGCGAACACCGGGGAGCTGTTTTTT. Its translation is CASSLAGANTGELFF.

This clonotype was recorded at least ten times. The chain couples TRBV9 to TRBJ1-3; D is possibly TRBD1 (6 bases). Trimming took 4 bases from V and 0 from J, leaving 17 bases between them. Germline values: CDR1 SGDLS, CDR2 YYNGEE. The CDR3 contains 17 residues. CDR3 sequence (DNA): TGTGCCAGCAGCCTAGGGGGGGAGCCCCTCTCTGGAAACACCATATATTTT. This translates into CASSLGGEPLSGNTIYF.